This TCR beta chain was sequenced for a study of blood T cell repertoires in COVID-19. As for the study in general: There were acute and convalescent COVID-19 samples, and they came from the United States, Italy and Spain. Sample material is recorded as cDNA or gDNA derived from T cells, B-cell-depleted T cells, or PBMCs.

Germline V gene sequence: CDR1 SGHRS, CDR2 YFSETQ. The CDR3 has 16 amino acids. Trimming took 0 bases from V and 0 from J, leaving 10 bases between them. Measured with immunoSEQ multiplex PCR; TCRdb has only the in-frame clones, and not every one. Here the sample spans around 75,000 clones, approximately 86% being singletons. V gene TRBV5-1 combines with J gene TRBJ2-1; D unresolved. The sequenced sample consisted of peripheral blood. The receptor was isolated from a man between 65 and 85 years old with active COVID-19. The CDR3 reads CASSLGSLSSYNEQFF. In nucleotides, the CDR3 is TGCGCCAGCAGCTTGGGATCCCTGAGCTCCTACAATGAGCAGTTCTTC.